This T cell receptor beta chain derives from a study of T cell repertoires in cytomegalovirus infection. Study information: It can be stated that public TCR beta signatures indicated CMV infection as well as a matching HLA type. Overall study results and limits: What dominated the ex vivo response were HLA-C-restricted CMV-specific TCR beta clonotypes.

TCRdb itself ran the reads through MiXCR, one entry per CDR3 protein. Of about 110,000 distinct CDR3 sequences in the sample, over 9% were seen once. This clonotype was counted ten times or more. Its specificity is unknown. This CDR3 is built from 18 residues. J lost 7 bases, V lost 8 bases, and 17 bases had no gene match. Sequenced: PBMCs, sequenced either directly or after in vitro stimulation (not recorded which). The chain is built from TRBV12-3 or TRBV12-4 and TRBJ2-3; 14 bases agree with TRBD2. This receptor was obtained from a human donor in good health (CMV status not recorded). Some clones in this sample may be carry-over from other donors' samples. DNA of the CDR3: TGTGCCAGCCCCCAGGCCGGGACTAGCGGGAGTCCAGGTCATACGCAGTATTTT. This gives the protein CASPQAGTSGSPGHTQYF.